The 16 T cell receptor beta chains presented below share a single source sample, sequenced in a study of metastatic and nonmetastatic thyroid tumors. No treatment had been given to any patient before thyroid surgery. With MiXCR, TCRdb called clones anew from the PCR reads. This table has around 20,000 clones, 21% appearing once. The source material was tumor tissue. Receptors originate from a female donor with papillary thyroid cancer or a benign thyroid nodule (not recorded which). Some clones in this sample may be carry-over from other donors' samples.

The CDR3 DNA is TGTGCCAGCGGGACCGCTAACAATCAGCCCCAGCATTTT. Encoded protein: CASGTANNQPQHF. The genes are TRBV30 and TRBJ1-5, with a tentative D call TRBD1 (5 bases). The CDR3 is 13 amino acids. Germline CDR1 reads GTSNPN; CDR2 reads SVGIG (reference sequence). V was clipped by 8 bases and J by 3 bases, with 14 bases between them.

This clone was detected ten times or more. In DNA form, the CDR3 reads TGTGCCAGCAGTTTATGGGGGATTGGGGACAGCTTGAACACTGAAGCTTTCTTT. Its translation is CASSLWGIGDSLNTEAFF. The genes are TRBV28 and TRBJ1-1, with 7 bases matching TRBD1. This CDR3 has 18 residues. Germline V gene data show CDR1 as MDHEN and CDR2 as SYDVKM. J lost 0 bases, V lost 0 bases, and 10 bases had no gene match.

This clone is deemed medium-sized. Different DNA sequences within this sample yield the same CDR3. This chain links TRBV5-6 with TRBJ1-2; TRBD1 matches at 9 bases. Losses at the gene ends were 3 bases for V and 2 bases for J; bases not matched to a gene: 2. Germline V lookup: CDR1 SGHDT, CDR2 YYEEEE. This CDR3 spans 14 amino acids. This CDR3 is CASSSDRGNYGYTF. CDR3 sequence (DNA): TGTGCCAGCAGCTCCGACAGGGGGAACTATGGCTACACCTTC.

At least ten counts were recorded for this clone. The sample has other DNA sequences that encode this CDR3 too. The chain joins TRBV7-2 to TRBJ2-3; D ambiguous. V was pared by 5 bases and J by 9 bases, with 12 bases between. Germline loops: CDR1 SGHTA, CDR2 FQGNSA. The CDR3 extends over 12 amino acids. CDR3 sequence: CASSANQWTQYF. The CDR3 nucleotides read TGTGCCAGCAGCGCCAACCAGTGGACGCAGTATTTT.

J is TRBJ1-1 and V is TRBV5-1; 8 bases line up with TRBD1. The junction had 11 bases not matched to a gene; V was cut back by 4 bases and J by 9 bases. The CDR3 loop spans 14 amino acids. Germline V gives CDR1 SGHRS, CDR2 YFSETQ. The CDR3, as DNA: TGCGCCAGCAGCCCCGTTGGACAGGGAGAGAAAGCTTTCTTT. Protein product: CASSPVGQGEKAFF.

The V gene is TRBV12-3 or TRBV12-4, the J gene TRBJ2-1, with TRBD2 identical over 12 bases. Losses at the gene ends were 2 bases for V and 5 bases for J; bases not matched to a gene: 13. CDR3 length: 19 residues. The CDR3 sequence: CASSLTGTSGFSSNNEQFF. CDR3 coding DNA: TGTGCCAGCAGTTTAACCGGGACTAGCGGGTTCTCATCCAACAATGAGCAGTTCTTC.

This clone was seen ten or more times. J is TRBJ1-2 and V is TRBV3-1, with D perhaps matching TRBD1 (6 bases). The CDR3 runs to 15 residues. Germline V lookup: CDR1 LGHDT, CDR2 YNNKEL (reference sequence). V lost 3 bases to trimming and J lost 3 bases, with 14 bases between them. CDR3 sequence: CASSHGTGGHYGYTF. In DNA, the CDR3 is TGTGCCAGCAGCCACGGAACGGGGGGGCACTATGGCTACACCTTC.

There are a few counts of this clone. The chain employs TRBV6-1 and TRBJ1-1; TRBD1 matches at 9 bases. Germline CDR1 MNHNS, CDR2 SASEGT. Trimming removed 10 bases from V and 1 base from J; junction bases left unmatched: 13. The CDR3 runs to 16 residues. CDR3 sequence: CATTMGTGCSNTEAFF. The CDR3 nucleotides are TGTGCCACCACGATGGGGACAGGGTGCTCGAACACTGAAGCTTTCTTT.

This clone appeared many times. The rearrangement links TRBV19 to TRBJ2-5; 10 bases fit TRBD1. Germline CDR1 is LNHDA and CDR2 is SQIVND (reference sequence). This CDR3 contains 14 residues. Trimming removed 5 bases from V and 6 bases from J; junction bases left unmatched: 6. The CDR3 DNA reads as TGTGCCAGTAGTTGGACAGGGGGTGTCCAGACCCAGTACTTC. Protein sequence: CASSWTGGVQTQYF.

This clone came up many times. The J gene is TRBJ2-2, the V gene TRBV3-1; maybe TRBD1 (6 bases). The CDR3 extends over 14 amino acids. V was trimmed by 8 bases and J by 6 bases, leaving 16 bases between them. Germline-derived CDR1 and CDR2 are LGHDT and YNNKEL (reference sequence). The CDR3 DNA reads TGTGCCAGCGGACGTACAGGGCCCCCCGGGGAGCTGTTTTTT. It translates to CASGRTGPPGELFF.

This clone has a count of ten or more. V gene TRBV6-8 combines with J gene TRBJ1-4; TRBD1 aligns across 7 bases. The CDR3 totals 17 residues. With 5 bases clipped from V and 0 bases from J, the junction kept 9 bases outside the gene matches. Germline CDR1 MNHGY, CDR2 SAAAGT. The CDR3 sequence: CASSQGEPNATNEKLFF. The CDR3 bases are TGTGCCAGCAGTCAGGGGGAACCAAATGCAACTAATGAAAAACTGTTTTTT.

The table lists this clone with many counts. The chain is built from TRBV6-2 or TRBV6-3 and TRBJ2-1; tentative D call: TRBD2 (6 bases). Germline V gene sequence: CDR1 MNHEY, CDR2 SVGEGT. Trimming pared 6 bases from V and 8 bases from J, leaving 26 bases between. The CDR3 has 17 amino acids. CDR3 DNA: TGTGCCAGCAGCCAGAGGGACTGGGGGTTTAGTTCGGATGAGCAGTTCTTC. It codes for CASSQRDWGFSSDEQFF.

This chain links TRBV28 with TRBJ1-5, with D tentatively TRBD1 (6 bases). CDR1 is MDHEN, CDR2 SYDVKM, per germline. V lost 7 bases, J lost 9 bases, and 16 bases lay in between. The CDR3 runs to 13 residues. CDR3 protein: CASTHGPTGPQHF. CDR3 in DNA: TGTGCCAGCACCCACGGCCCGACAGGGCCCCAGCATTTT. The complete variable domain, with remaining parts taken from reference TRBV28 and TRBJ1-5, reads DVKVTQSSRYLVKRTGEKVFLECVQDMDHENMFWYRQDPGLGLRLIYFSYDVKMKEKGDIPEGYSVSREKKERFSLILESASTNQTSMYLCASTHGPTGPQHFGDGTRLSIL.

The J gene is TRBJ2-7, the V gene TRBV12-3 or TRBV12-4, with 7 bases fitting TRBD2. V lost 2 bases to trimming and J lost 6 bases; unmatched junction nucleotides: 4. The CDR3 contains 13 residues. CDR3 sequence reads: CASSLTSVSEQYF. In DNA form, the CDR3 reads TGTGCCAGCAGTTTAACTAGCGTGAGCGAGCAGTACTTC.

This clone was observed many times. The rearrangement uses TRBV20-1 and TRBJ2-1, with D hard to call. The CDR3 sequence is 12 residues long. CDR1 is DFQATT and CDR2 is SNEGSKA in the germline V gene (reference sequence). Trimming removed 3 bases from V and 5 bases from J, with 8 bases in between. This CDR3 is CSARWAHNEQFF. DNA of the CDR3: TGCAGTGCTAGGTGGGCACACAATGAGCAGTTCTTC.

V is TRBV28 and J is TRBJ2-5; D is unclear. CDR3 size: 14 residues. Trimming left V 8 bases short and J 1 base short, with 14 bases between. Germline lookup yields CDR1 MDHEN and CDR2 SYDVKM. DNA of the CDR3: TGTGCCAGCCGTGGGCGAGGCCTCCAAGAGACCCAGTACTTC. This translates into CASRGRGLQETQYF. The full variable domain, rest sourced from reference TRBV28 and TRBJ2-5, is DVKVTQSSRYLVKRTGEKVFLECVQDMDHENMFWYRQDPGLGLRLIYFSYDVKMKEKGDIPEGYSVSREKKERFSLILESASTNQTSMYLCASRGRGLQETQYFGPGTRLLVL.